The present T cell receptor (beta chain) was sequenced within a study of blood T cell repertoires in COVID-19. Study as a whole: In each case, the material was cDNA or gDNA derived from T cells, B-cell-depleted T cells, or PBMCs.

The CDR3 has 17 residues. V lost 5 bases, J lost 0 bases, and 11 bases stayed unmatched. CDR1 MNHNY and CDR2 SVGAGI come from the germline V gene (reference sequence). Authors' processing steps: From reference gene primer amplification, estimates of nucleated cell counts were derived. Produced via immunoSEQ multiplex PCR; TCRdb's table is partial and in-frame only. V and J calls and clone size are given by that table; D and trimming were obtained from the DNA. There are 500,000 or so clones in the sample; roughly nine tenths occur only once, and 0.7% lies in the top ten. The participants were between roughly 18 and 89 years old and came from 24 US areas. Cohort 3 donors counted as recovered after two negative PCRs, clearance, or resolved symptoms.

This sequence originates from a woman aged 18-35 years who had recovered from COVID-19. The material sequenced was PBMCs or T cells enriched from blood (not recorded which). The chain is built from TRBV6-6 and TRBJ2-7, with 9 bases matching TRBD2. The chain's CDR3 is CASSPSTLAGSSYEQYF. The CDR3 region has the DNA TGTGCCAGCAGTCCATCAACTCTAGCGGGGAGCTCCTACGAGCAGTACTTC.